The 22 T cell receptor beta chains below come from one sample, sequenced in a study of shared clonotypes between healthy human individuals. Clones were sequenced by immunoSEQ multiplex PCR, and TCRdb holds only the in-frame ones, with some missing. This sample has about 450,000 clones; 79% occur once, and the top ten carry over 10%. Sequencing was performed on PBMCs. Every receptor here comes from a woman aged 35 to 49 in good health. Some clones in this sample may be carry-over from other donors' samples.

The chain joins TRBV5-1 to TRBJ2-5; D might be TRBD2 (6 bases). The germline V gene encodes CDR1 SGHRS and CDR2 YFSETQ. The V end was cut by 1 base, the J end by 2 bases, with 12 bases between. There are 15 residues in the CDR3. Here the CDR3 DNA reads TGCGCCAGCAGCTTGCTCGGGACTTTACAAGAGACCCAGTACTTC. Its protein product is CASSLLGTLQETQYF.

This sequence joins TRBV14 and TRBJ2-4; a possible D gene is TRBD2 (5 bases). The CDR3 has 16 residues. Deletions cut 0 bases from V and 9 bases from J, with 18 bases between. Germline loops: CDR1 SGHDN, CDR2 FVKESK. The CDR3 DNA reads TGTGCCAGCAGCCAAGACGACGGGGAAGAAGGGAGCATTCAGTACTTC. Its protein product is CASSQDDGEEGSIQYF.

The rearrangement joins TRBV27 to TRBJ2-3; 7 bases map to TRBD2. Germline loops: CDR1 MNHEY, CDR2 SMNVEV (reference sequence). Germline trimming cut 2 bases from V and 4 bases from J; bases unmatched to any gene: 6. The CDR3 length is 15 residues. CDR3 region: CASSLRGSWADTQYF. The CDR3 bases are TGTGCCAGCAGTTTACGCGGGAGCTGGGCAGATACGCAGTATTTT.

Only a few counts were recorded for this clone. The chain is built from TRBV11-2 and TRBJ2-7; 8 bases line up with TRBD1. Germline CDR1 reads SGHAT; CDR2 reads FQNNGV. The CDR3 covers 13 residues. V shed 5 bases and J 3 bases; nucleotides not matched to a gene: 3. Here the CDR3 reads CASSQDRDYEQYF. CDR3 in DNA: TGTGCCAGCAGCCAGGACAGGGACTACGAGCAGTACTTC.

By share of the sample, this clone is medium-sized. The gene calls are TRBV5-1 and TRBJ1-1; D unresolved. The CDR3 loop spans 11 amino acids. Germline CDR1 and CDR2: SGHRS and YFSETQ. V was shortened by 5 bases and J by 6 bases, with 8 bases between the two germline ends. The CDR3 DNA is TGCGCCAGCAGGGATTATTCTGAAGCTTTCTTT. Its translation: CASRDYSEAFF.

This clone was picked up a small number of times. V usage is TRBV10-3 and J usage is TRBJ1-2; D is undetermined. CDR3 size: 16 residues. V was cut by 1 base and J by 1 base, with 13 bases left in between. Germline values: CDR1 ENHRY, CDR2 SYGVKD. This CDR3 reads CAISEFIGKNNYGYTF. CDR3 sequence (DNA): TGTGCCATCAGTGAGTTTATCGGGAAGAATAACTATGGCTACACCTTC.

The chain combines TRBV5-4 with TRBJ1-1; TRBD1 agrees at 7 bases. The CDR3 consists of 15 residues. Per the germline V gene, CDR1 is SGHNT and CDR2 is YYREEE (reference sequence). V shed 4 bases and J 0 bases; nucleotides not matched to a gene: 6. The CDR3 sequence is CASSIPQGVNTEAFF. The CDR3 region has the DNA TGTGCCAGCAGCATCCCGCAGGGGGTGAACACTGAAGCTTTCTTT.

This rearrangement joins TRBV30 to TRBJ2-6; D ambiguous. The ends were cut back, 5 bases at V and 0 bases at J, with 8 bases in the middle. The CDR3 has 14 amino acids. Germline V CDR1 and CDR2: GTSNPN, SVGIG (reference sequence). The CDR3 nucleotides are TGTGCCTGGGGCGACGGCTCTGGGGCCAACGTCCTGACTTTC. Its protein product is CAWGDGSGANVLTF. Filled out from reference TRBV30 and TRBJ2-6, the complete variable domain reads SQTIHQWPATLVQPVGSPLSLECTVEGTSNPNLYWYRQAAGRGLQLLFYSVGIGQISSEVPQNLSASRPQDRQFILSSKKLLLSDSGFYLCAWGDGSGANVLTFGAGSRLTVL.

This clone was recorded once. A much more abundant neighbour one base away suggests this may be a read error. The chain joins TRBV11-2 to TRBJ1-2; D may be TRBD1 (5 bases). CDR3 size: 16 residues. Germline CDR1 is SGHAT and CDR2 is FQNNGV. Written as DNA, the CDR3 is TGTGCCAGCAGCTCACCCCCCTGGACAAAAAACTATGGCCACACCTTC. Its protein product is CASSSPPWTKNYGHTF. Filled out from reference TRBV11-2 and TRBJ1-2, the complete variable domain reads EAGVAQSPRYKIIEKRQSVAFWCNPISGHATLYWYQQILGQGPKLLIQFQNNGVVDDSQLPKDRFSAERLKGVDSTLKIQPAKLEDSAVYLCASSSPPWTKNYGHTFGSGTRLTVV.

This rearrangement joins TRBV19 to TRBJ2-5, with TRBD2 matching 9 bases. V shed 6 bases and J 1 base; nucleotides not matched to a gene: 3. The CDR3 is 14 amino acids. Germline values: CDR1 LNHDA, CDR2 SQIVND (reference sequence). The CDR3 bases are TGTGCCAGTAGCTGGGGACTAGCCCAAGAGACCCAGTACTTC. Residues: CASSWGLAQETQYF.

The rearrangement uses TRBV11-2 and TRBJ1-2, with 7 bases identical to TRBD1. Trimming at V came to 5 bases and at J to 5 bases, leaving 8 bases not matched to a gene. This CDR3 has 14 amino acids. CDR1 is SGHAT and CDR2 is FQNNGV in the germline V gene. As DNA, the CDR3 is TGTGCCAGCAGCCTACCCAACAGGGGATATGGCTACACCTTC. This gives the protein CASSLPNRGYGYTF.

V and J are TRBV30 and TRBJ2-1, with 7 bases fitting TRBD1. This CDR3 is built from 16 residues. With 0 bases clipped from V and 9 bases from J, the junction kept 14 bases outside the gene matches. CDR1 GTSNPN and CDR2 SVGIG come from the germline V gene (reference sequence). The CDR3 DNA reads TGTGCCTGGAGTGTACAGAGGACAGGATATTGGGCTGAGCAGTTCTTC. Its protein is CAWSVQRTGYWAEQFF.

V is TRBV28 and J is TRBJ2-7, with TRBD2 matching over 7 bases. This CDR3 spans 13 amino acids. Germline V gene lookup returns CDR1 MDHEN and CDR2 SYDVKM. The V gene end was trimmed by 5 bases and the J gene end by 6 bases; junction bases not matched to a gene: 7. CDR3 in amino acids: CASSRAGVTEQYF. For the CDR3, the DNA is TGTGCCAGCAGTCGGGCGGGAGTAACCGAGCAGTACTTC.

On this clone itself: Other nucleotide sequences from this sample produce the same CDR3. The chain uses TRBV11-2 and TRBJ2-7; TRBD2 aligns across 11 bases. Germline CDR1 SGHAT, CDR2 FQNNGV. The CDR3 spans 16 residues. V dropped 1 base and J dropped 3; count of bases not matched to a gene: 5. The CDR3 spells CASSLGGTSGYYEQYF. The CDR3 DNA follows: TGTGCCAGCAGCTTAGGAGGGACTAGCGGATACTACGAGCAGTACTTC.

CDR3 region: CASSSGQGTSGSWTGELFF. The CDR3 bases are TGTGCCAGCAGTTCCGGACAGGGGACTAGCGGGAGCTGGACCGGGGAGCTGTTTTTT. The chain uses TRBV28 and TRBJ2-2; 14 bases match TRBD2. The CDR3 sequence is 19 residues long. Per the germline V gene, CDR1 is MDHEN and CDR2 is SYDVKM. Trimming cost V 4 bases and J 5 bases; bases outside gene matches: 12.

For this clone: Different DNA sequences within this sample yield the same CDR3. The V and J genes are TRBV7-6 and TRBJ2-2; the match to TRBD1 covers 8 bases. The CDR3 loop spans 15 amino acids. Germline V gene lookup returns CDR1 SGHVS and CDR2 FNYEAQ. Trimming removed 1 base from V and 6 bases from J; junction bases left unmatched: 4. The CDR3 region has the DNA TGTGCCAGCAGCTTAGGGACAGGGAGGCCCGGGGAGCTGTTTTTT. It encodes CASSLGTGRPGELFF.

The rearrangement uses TRBV6-1 and TRBJ2-7; D is unclear. The CDR3 runs 11 residues. Looked up from germline, CDR1 is MNHNS and CDR2 is SASEGT. Trimming took 5 bases from V and 2 from J, leaving 4 bases between them. The CDR3 coding sequence is TGTGCCAGCAGTTATACCTACGAGCAGTACTTC. This codes for CASSYTYEQYF.

This chain joins TRBV18 and TRBJ1-2; D might be TRBD1 (6 bases). V lost 2 bases and J lost 4, with 11 bases in between. The CDR3 extends over 14 amino acids. Germline V gives CDR1 KGHSH, CDR2 LQKENI. The CDR3 spells CASSPGQGTYGYTF. DNA for the CDR3: TGTGCCAGCTCACCAGGGCAGGGGACCTATGGCTACACCTTC. The full variable domain, its missing parts supplied by reference TRBV18 and TRBJ1-2, is NAGVMQNPRHLVRRRGQEARLRCSPMKGHSHVYWYRQLPEEGLKFMVYLQKENIIDESGMPKERFSAEFPKEGPSILRIQQVVRGDSAAYFCASSPGQGTYGYTFGSGTRLTVV.

The chain carries TRBV30 and TRBJ1-5, with TRBD1 matching 7 bases. With 1 base clipped from V and 7 bases from J, the junction kept 4 bases outside the gene matches. The CDR3 covers 13 residues. The germline V gene encodes CDR1 GTSNPN and CDR2 SVGIG (reference sequence). CDR3 bases: TGTGCCTGGAGTGCAGGGGGGGAACAGCCCCAGCATTTT. This gives the protein CAWSAGGEQPQHF.

The rearrangement joins TRBV7-2 to TRBJ2-7; D tentatively fits TRBD1 or TRBD2 (5 bases each). Trimming removed 5 bases from V and 0 bases from J, with 14 bases in between. Germline CDR1 SGHTA, CDR2 FQGNSA. The CDR3 runs 15 residues. The CDR3 coding sequence is TGTGCCAGCAGCATAAATCCGGGACCCTCCTACGAGCAGTACTTC. Its translation is CASSINPGPSYEQYF.

The rearrangement joins TRBV19 to TRBJ1-5; D perhaps matches TRBD1 (5 bases). This CDR3 comprises 13 residues. With 3 bases removed from V and 5 bases from J, the gap between germline ends came to 8 bases. From germline, CDR1 is LNHDA and CDR2 SQIVND (reference sequence). The CDR3 nucleotides read TGTGCCAGTAGTATCTGGGACCATCAGCCCCAGCATTTT. Amino acids: CASSIWDHQPQHF. Full variable domain (remainder filled in from reference TRBV19 and TRBJ1-5): DGGITQSPKYLFRKEGQNVTLSCEQNLNHDAMYWYRQDPGQGLRLIYYSQIVNDFQKGDIAEGYSVSREKKESFPLTVTSAQKNPTAFYLCASSIWDHQPQHFGDGTRLSIL.

J is TRBJ1-5 and V is TRBV29-1; perhaps TRBD1 as D (6 bases). Trimming removed 6 bases from V and 7 bases from J, with 16 bases in between. This CDR3 comprises 13 residues. The germline CDR1 and CDR2 sequences are SQVTM and ANQGSEA. The CDR3 spells CSVLEGVGQPQHF. The DNA of the CDR3 is TGCAGCGTCCTCGAGGGGGTTGGGCAGCCCCAGCATTTT.